The clone carrying this TCR beta chain was observed a single time. This specimen comes from a study of blood T cell repertoires in COVID-19. The study assigned cohorts using participant-reported clinical history. Clones were sequenced by immunoSEQ multiplex PCR, and TCRdb holds only the in-frame ones, with some missing. This sample yields 150,000 to 200,000 clones, of which roughly 88% are seen a single time; 10% to 15% belongs to the top ten. The sequence derives from an older woman who had recovered from COVID-19. Sequencing was done on a sample of PBMCs or T cells enriched from blood (not recorded which).

The CDR3 DNA follows: TGCGCCAGCAGCTTGTCCGTTAGCGGGGGGTACAATGAGCAGTTCTTC. Its protein product is CASSLSVSGGYNEQFF. The chain links TRBV5-1 to TRBJ2-1, with 10 bases matching TRBD2. V shed 1 base and J 4 bases; nucleotides not matched to a gene: 5. The CDR3 is made up of 16 amino acids. Germline V gene lookup returns CDR1 SGHRS and CDR2 YFSETQ.